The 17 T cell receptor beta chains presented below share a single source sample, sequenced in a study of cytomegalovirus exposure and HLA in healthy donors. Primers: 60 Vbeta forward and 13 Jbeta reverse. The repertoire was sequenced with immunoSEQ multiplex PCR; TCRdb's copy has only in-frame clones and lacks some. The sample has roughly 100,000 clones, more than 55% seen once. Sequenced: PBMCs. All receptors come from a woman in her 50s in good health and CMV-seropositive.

This CDR3 is CASSKGDNGEKLFF. Here the CDR3 DNA reads TGCGCCAGCAGCAAAGGGGACAATGGTGAAAAACTGTTTTTT. This chain joins TRBV5-1 and TRBJ1-4; a weak D match, TRBD1 (6 bases). Per the germline V gene, CDR1 is SGHRS and CDR2 is YFSETQ. The CDR3 runs to 14 residues. With 4 bases removed from V and 7 bases from J, the gap between germline ends came to 14 bases. The full variable domain, with the rest looked up from reference TRBV5-1 and TRBJ1-4, is KAGVTQTPRYLIKTRGQQVTLSCSPISGHRSVSWYQQTPGQGLQFLFEYFSETQRNKGNFPGRFSGRQFSNSRSEMNVSTLELGDSALYLCASSKGDNGEKLFFGSGTQLSVL.

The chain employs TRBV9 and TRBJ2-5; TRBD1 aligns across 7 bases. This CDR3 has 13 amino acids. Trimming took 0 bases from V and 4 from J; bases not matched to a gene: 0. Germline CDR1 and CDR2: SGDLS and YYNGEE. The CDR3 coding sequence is TGTGCCAGCAGCGTAGGGGACAGAGAGACCCAGTACTTC. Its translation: CASSVGDRETQYF.

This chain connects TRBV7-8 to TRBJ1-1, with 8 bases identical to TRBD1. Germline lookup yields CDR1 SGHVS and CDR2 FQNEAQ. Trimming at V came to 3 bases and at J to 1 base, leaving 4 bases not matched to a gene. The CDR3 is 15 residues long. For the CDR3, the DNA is TGTGCCAGCAGCTTTTACGGGACAGGGAACACTGAAGCTTTCTTT. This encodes CASSFYGTGNTEAFF. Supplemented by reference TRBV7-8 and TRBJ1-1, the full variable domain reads GAGVSQSPRYKVAKRGQDVALRCDPISGHVSLFWYQQALGQGPEFLTYFQNEAQLDKSGLPSDRFFAERPEGSVSTLKIQRTQQEDSAVYLCASSFYGTGNTEAFFGQGTRLTVV.

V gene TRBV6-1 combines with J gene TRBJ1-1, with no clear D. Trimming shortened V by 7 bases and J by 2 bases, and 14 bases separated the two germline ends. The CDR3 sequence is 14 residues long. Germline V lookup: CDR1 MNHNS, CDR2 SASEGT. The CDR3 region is CASTPITDNTEAFF. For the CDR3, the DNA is TGTGCCAGCACTCCAATAACAGATAACACTGAAGCTTTCTTT.

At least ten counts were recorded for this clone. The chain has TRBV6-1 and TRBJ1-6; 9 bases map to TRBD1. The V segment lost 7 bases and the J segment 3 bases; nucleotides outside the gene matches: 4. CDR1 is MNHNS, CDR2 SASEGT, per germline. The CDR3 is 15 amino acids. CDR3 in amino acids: CASKRDRDYNSPLHF. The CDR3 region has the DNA TGTGCCAGCAAACGGGACAGGGACTATAATTCACCCCTCCACTTT.

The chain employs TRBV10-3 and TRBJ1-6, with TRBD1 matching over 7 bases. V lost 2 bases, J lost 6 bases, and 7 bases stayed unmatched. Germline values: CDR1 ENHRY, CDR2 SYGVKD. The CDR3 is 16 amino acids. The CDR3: CAISEDRVLGNSPLHF. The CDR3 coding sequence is TGTGCCATCAGTGAGGACAGGGTTTTAGGTAATTCACCCCTCCACTTT.

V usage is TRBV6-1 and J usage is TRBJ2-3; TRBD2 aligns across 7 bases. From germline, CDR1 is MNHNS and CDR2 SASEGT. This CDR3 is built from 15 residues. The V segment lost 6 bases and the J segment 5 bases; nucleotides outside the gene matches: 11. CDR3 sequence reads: CASSPVERGLDTQYF. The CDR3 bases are TGTGCCAGCAGCCCCGTCGAGCGGGGTTTAGATACGCAGTATTTT.

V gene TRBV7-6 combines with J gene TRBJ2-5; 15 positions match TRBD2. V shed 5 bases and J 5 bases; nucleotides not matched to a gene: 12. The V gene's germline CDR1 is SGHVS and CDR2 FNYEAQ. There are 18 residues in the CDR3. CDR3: CASSPPLGLAGGVETQYF. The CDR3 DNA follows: TGTGCCAGCAGCCCGCCGTTGGGACTAGCGGGGGGAGTGGAGACCCAGTACTTC.

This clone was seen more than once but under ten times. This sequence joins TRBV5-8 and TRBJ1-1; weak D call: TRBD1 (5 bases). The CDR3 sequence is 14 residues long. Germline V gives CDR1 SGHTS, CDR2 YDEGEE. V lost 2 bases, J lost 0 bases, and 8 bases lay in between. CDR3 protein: CASSFGGLNTEAFF. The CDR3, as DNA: TGTGCCAGCAGCTTCGGGGGGTTGAACACTGAAGCTTTCTTT. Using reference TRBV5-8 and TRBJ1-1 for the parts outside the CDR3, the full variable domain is EAGVTQSPTHLIKTRGQQATLRCSPISGHTSVYWYQQALGLGLQFLLWYDEGEERNRGNFPPRFSGRQFPNYSSELNVNALELEDSALYLCASSFGGLNTEAFFGQGTRLTVV.

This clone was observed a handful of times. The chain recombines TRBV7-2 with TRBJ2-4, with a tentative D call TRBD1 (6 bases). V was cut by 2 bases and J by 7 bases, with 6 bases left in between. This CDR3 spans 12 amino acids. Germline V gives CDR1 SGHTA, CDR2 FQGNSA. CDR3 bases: TGTGCCAGCAGCTTACAGGGGAACATTCAGTACTTC. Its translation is CASSLQGNIQYF. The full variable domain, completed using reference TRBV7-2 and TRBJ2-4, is GAGVSQSPSNKVTEKGKDVELRCDPISGHTALYWYRQSLGQGLEFLIYFQGNSAPDKSGLPSDRFSAERTGGSVSTLTIQRTQQEDSAVYLCASSLQGNIQYFGAGTRLSVL.

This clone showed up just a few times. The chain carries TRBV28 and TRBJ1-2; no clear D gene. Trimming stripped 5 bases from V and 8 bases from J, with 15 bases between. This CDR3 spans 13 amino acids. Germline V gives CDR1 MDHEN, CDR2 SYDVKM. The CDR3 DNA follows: TGTGCCAGCAGTCCTCGGACTCGGCGGGGCTACACCTTC. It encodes CASSPRTRRGYTF.

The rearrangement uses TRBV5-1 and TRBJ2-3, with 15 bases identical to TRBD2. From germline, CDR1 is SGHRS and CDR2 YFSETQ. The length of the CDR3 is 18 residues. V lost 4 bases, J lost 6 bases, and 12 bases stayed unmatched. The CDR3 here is CASSAPGTSGGTKDTQYF. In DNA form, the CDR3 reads TGCGCCAGCAGCGCCCCCGGGACTAGCGGGGGGACAAAGGATACGCAGTATTTT.

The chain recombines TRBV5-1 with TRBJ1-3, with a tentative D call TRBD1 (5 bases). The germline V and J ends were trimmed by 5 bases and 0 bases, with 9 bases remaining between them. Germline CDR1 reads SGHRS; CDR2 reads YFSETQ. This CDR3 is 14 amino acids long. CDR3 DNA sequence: TGCGCCAGCAGGCCGACAGACTCTGGAAACACCATATATTTT. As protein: CASRPTDSGNTIYF.

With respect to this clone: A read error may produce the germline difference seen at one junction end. CDR3 sequence reads: CSSSSQNTEAFF. The CDR3 DNA follows: TGTTCCAGCAGCTCCCAAAACACTGAAGCTTTCTTT. The chain employs TRBV7-9 and TRBJ1-1; D uncertain. Germline V lookup: CDR1 SEHNR, CDR2 FQNEAQ (reference sequence). CDR3 size: 12 residues.

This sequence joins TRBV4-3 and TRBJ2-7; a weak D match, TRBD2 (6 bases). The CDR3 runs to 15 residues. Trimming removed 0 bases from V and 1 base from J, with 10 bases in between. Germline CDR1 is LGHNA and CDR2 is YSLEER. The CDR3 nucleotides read TGCGCCAGCAGCCAAGACGCGGGGATATCCTACGAGCAGTACTTC. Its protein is CASSQDAGISYEQYF.

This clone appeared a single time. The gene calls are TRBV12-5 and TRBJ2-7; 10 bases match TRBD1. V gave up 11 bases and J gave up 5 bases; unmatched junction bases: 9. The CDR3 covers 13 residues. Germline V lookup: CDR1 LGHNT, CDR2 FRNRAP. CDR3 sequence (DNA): TGTGCTCGCCCAGGACAGGGGGAGGACGAGCAGTACTTC. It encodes CARPGQGEDEQYF.

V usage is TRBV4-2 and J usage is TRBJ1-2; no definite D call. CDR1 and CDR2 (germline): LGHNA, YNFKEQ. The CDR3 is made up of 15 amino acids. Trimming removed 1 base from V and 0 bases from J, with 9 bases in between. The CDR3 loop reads CASSQGIASNYGYTF. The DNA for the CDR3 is TGTGCCAGCAGCCAAGGGATAGCCTCTAACTATGGCTACACCTTC.